This is a list of T cell receptor beta chains from one sample in a study of STAT5B mutations in CD4+ large granular lymphocyte leukemia. This table comes from immunoSEQ multiplex PCR, and its TCRdb copy is limited to in-frame clones, with some not included. The profile shows some 27,000 clones, 65% to 80% of them singletons. Sequenced: CD4+ T cells from blood buffy coats. The receptor set was obtained from a human donor in good health. CDR3s include the opening cysteine and the closing phenylalanine or tryptophan. D genes are given only for firm matches. Clone size is given for some rows only: seen once, a few or many times, or a class if the clone is expanded.

j_gene: TRBJ1-6
d_gene: -
abundance: few
v_gene: TRBV11-2
CDR3aa: CASSPLLSGSPLHF
CDR3nt: TGTGCCAGCAGCCCTCTACTCTCCGGGTCACCCCTCCACTTT

j_gene: TRBJ2-1
d_gene: TRBD2
abundance: -
v_gene: TRBV5-1
CDR3aa: CASSLLAGGGNEQFF
CDR3nt: TGCGCCAGCAGCTTATTAGCGGGAGGGGGCAATGAGCAGTTCTTC

j_gene: TRBJ1-2
d_gene: -
abundance: -
v_gene: TRBV6-5
CDR3aa: CASSLTVTGGGYTF
CDR3nt: TGTGCCAGCAGTTTGACTGTGACAGGCGGCGGCTACACCTTC

j_gene: TRBJ2-7
d_gene: TRBD2
abundance: -
v_gene: TRBV12-5
CDR3aa: CASGLSRGLAYYEQYF
CDR3nt: TGTGCTAGTGGTTTGAGCCGTGGACTAGCCTACTACGAGCAGTACTTC

j_gene: TRBJ2-2
d_gene: TRBD2
abundance: -
v_gene: TRBV9
CDR3aa: CASSVGASGITGELFF
CDR3nt: TGTGCCAGCAGCGTAGGTGCTAGCGGGATAACCGGGGAGCTGTTTTTT

j_gene: TRBJ2-2
d_gene: -
abundance: once
v_gene: TRBV19
CDR3aa: CASRDNPNTGELFF
CDR3nt: TGTGCCAGTAGGGACAACCCGAACACCGGGGAGCTGTTTTTT

j_gene: TRBJ2-7
d_gene: TRBD1
abundance: -
v_gene: TRBV28
CDR3aa: CASRPGQGVPEQYF
CDR3nt: TGTGCCAGCAGGCCGGGACAGGGGGTTCCCGAGCAGTACTTC

j_gene: TRBJ2-5
d_gene: -
abundance: -
v_gene: TRBV7-2
CDR3aa: CASSPRLVGRETQYF
CDR3nt: TGTGCCAGCAGCCCCCGACTAGTCGGTCGGGAGACCCAGTACTTC

j_gene: TRBJ1-3
d_gene: -
abundance: -
v_gene: TRBV30
CDR3aa: CAWSVLLGSSMGYTGNTIYF
CDR3nt: TGTGCCTGGAGTGTACTACTGGGCAGCTCAATGGGCTACACTGGAAACACCATATATTTT

j_gene: TRBJ2-7
d_gene: TRBD2
abundance: -
v_gene: TRBV4-1
CDR3aa: CASSQVITSGTYEQYF
CDR3nt: TGCGCCAGCAGCCAAGTGATAACTAGCGGTACCTACGAGCAGTACTTC

j_gene: TRBJ1-3
d_gene: -
abundance: -
v_gene: TRBV28
CDR3aa: CASLGSGNTIYF
CDR3nt: TGTGCCTCCCTAGGCTCTGGAAACACCATATATTTT

j_gene: TRBJ2-7
d_gene: TRBD2
abundance: once
v_gene: TRBV5-4
CDR3aa: CASSPTSGRGGSYEQYF
CDR3nt: TGTGCCAGCAGCCCTACTAGCGGGAGGGGGGGTTCCTACGAGCAGTACTTC

j_gene: TRBJ1-2
d_gene: -
abundance: -
v_gene: TRBV5-5
CDR3aa: CASSSTVIYGYTF
CDR3nt: TGTGCCAGCAGCTCGACAGTTATTTATGGCTACACCTTC

j_gene: TRBJ1-4
d_gene: -
abundance: few
v_gene: TRBV5-6
CDR3aa: CASSLRGKLFF
CDR3nt: TGTGCCAGCAGCTTGCGAGGAAAACTGTTTTTT

j_gene: TRBJ1-5
d_gene: TRBD1
abundance: -
v_gene: TRBV10-1
CDR3aa: CASRPGGGYSNQPQHF
CDR3nt: TGCGCCAGCAGGCCAGGGGGCGGATATAGCAATCAGCCCCAGCATTTT

j_gene: TRBJ2-1
d_gene: TRBD2
abundance: -
v_gene: TRBV18
CDR3aa: CASSPREGSEQFF
CDR3nt: TGTGCCAGCTCACCACGGGAGGGGTCAGAGCAGTTCTTC

j_gene: TRBJ1-2
d_gene: -
abundance: -
v_gene: TRBV5-4
CDR3aa: CASSLGGNYGYTF
CDR3nt: TGTGCCAGCAGCTTGGGGGGAAACTATGGCTACACCTTC

j_gene: TRBJ1-6
d_gene: -
abundance: -
v_gene: TRBV7-8
CDR3aa: CASSPRPAGDSPLHF
CDR3nt: TGTGCCAGCAGCCCACGCCCGGCGGGGGATTCACCCCTCCACTTT

j_gene: TRBJ2-7
d_gene: -
abundance: once
v_gene: TRBV12-5
CDR3aa: CASGLGEASYEQYF
CDR3nt: TGTGCTAGTGGTTTGGGGGAAGCGAGCTACGAGCAGTACTTC

j_gene: TRBJ2-3
d_gene: -
abundance: few
v_gene: TRBV14
CDR3aa: CASSQVYPAVDTQYF
CDR3nt: TGTGCCAGCAGCCAAGTATATCCGGCTGTAGATACGCAGTATTTT

j_gene: TRBJ2-6
d_gene: TRBD1
abundance: few
v_gene: TRBV27
CDR3aa: CASSSGRGQSGANVLTF
CDR3nt: TGTGCCAGCAGTTCGGGCAGGGGGCAATCTGGGGCCAACGTCCTGACTTTC

j_gene: TRBJ2-2
d_gene: -
abundance: -
v_gene: TRBV2
CDR3aa: CASSRLKNTGELFF
CDR3nt: TGTGCCAGCAGTCGGCTTAAGAACACCGGGGAGCTGTTTTTT

j_gene: TRBJ2-5
d_gene: -
abundance: -
v_gene: TRBV27
CDR3aa: CALGGGGSGRRETQYF
CDR3nt: TGTGCTCTCGGCGGCGGTGGATCCGGGAGACGGGAGACCCAGTACTTC

j_gene: TRBJ1-3
d_gene: -
abundance: few
v_gene: TRBV5-1
CDR3aa: CASSSLTLSSGNTIYF
CDR3nt: TGCGCCAGCAGCAGCCTTACCCTATCTTCTGGAAACACCATATATTTT

j_gene: TRBJ2-5
d_gene: TRBD2
abundance: -
v_gene: TRBV15
CDR3aa: CATSRDPGGVETQYF
CDR3nt: TGTGCCACCAGCAGAGATCCGGGGGGAGTAGAGACCCAGTACTTC

j_gene: TRBJ2-7
d_gene: TRBD1
abundance: -
v_gene: TRBV5-6
CDR3aa: CASRTRQGNFYEQYF
CDR3nt: TGTGCCAGCAGAACTAGACAGGGGAATTTCTACGAGCAGTACTTC

j_gene: TRBJ1-1
d_gene: -
abundance: -
v_gene: TRBV10-3
CDR3aa: CAIRSGAGGHTEAFF
CDR3nt: TGTGCCATCAGGAGTGGGGCGGGAGGTCACACTGAAGCTTTCTTT

j_gene: TRBJ2-3
d_gene: -
abundance: -
v_gene: TRBV6-5
CDR3aa: CASSYLSPNTDTQYF
CDR3nt: TGTGCCAGCAGTTATTTGTCCCCTAACACAGATACGCAGTATTTT

j_gene: TRBJ2-2
d_gene: -
abundance: -
v_gene: TRBV9
CDR3aa: CASSARGATGELFF
CDR3nt: TGTGCCAGCAGCGCCAGGGGTGCCACCGGGGAGCTGTTTTTT

j_gene: TRBJ2-1
d_gene: -
abundance: -
v_gene: TRBV11-2
CDR3aa: CASSFGPANEQFF
CDR3nt: TGTGCCAGCAGCTTTGGACCCGCCAATGAGCAGTTCTTC

j_gene: TRBJ1-1
d_gene: -
abundance: once
v_gene: TRBV7-2
CDR3aa: CASSTPGKTEAFF
CDR3nt: TGTGCCAGCAGCACGCCGGGGAAGACTGAAGCTTTCTTT

j_gene: TRBJ2-3
d_gene: -
abundance: -
v_gene: TRBV7-2
CDR3aa: CASSRTFTDTQYF
CDR3nt: TGTGCCAGCAGCCGGACCTTCACAGATACGCAGTATTTT

j_gene: TRBJ2-2
d_gene: -
abundance: -
v_gene: TRBV9
CDR3aa: CASSVTARNTGELFF
CDR3nt: TGTGCCAGCAGCGTAACAGCGAGAAACACCGGGGAGCTGTTTTTT

j_gene: TRBJ1-4
d_gene: -
abundance: -
v_gene: TRBV27
CDR3aa: CASRSLSWGEKLFF
CDR3nt: TGTGCCAGCCGCTCCCTAAGTTGGGGTGAAAAACTGTTTTTT

j_gene: TRBJ1-5
d_gene: TRBD1
abundance: -
v_gene: TRBV5-8
CDR3aa: CASSKLPGQGFHQPQHF
CDR3nt: TGTGCCAGCAGCAAACTCCCCGGACAGGGTTTTCATCAGCCCCAGCATTTT

j_gene: TRBJ2-1
d_gene: TRBD2
abundance: -
v_gene: TRBV10-1
CDR3aa: CASSESAGGPPPYNEQFF
CDR3nt: TGCGCCAGCAGTGAGTCGGCGGGAGGCCCTCCGCCCTACAATGAGCAGTTCTTC

j_gene: TRBJ1-1
d_gene: TRBD1
abundance: -
v_gene: TRBV29-1
CDR3aa: CSVEGTLGQGSFF
CDR3nt: TGCAGCGTTGAAGGTACGCTGGGACAGGGATCTTTCTTT

j_gene: TRBJ2-7
d_gene: -
abundance: -
v_gene: TRBV11-2
CDR3aa: CASGQRYEQYF
CDR3nt: TGTGCCAGCGGGCAACGCTACGAGCAGTACTTC

j_gene: TRBJ2-7
d_gene: -
abundance: medium-sized
v_gene: TRBV2
CDR3aa: CASRVASSSYEQYF
CDR3nt: TGTGCCAGCAGGGTGGCTAGCAGCTCCTACGAGCAGTACTTC

j_gene: TRBJ2-3
d_gene: TRBD2
abundance: -
v_gene: TRBV27
CDR3aa: CASSTTSASTQYF
CDR3nt: TGTGCCAGCAGTACAACTAGCGCATCTACGCAGTATTTT

j_gene: TRBJ1-1
d_gene: -
abundance: -
v_gene: TRBV5-4
CDR3aa: CASSLGSNTEAFF
CDR3nt: TGTGCCAGCAGCTTAGGTAGTAACACTGAAGCTTTCTTT

j_gene: TRBJ1-4
d_gene: TRBD1
abundance: -
v_gene: TRBV28
CDR3aa: CASAGGWQKLFF
CDR3nt: TGTGCCAGCGCAGGGGGCTGGCAAAAACTGTTTTTT